The 32 T cell receptor beta chains presented below share a single source sample, sequenced in a study of shared T cell receptors in the human thymus. Profiling relied on immunoSEQ multiplex PCR, and the TCRdb table lists in-frame clones only, not all of them. The data show hundreds of thousands of clones, roughly 90% seen once. These data were likewise used in another study, on human thymus T cells.

Sequencing input: thymocytes. These receptors were collected from a boy younger than two with a congenital heart defect.

The sample holds one count of this clone. The chain is built from TRBV6-1 and TRBJ2-7; 10 bases fit TRBD2. The trim removed 0 bases at V and 4 bases at J, leaving 6 bases unmatched. Germline lookup yields CDR1 MNHNS and CDR2 SASEGT. The CDR3 totals 16 residues. The DNA of the CDR3 is TGTGCCAGCAGTGAAGCGGGACTAGCGAGCAAGTACGAGCAGTACTTC. This sequence encodes CASSEAGLASKYEQYF.

V gene TRBV18 combines with J gene TRBJ2-1; TRBD2 aligns across 11 bases. The V gene's germline CDR1 is KGHSH and CDR2 LQKENI. The length of the CDR3 is 12 residues. V dropped 6 bases and J dropped 16; count of bases not matched to a gene: 8. DNA for the CDR3: TGTGCCAGCTCCCACATAGCGGGAGGGCGATTCTTC. It translates to CASSHIAGGRFF.

The chain has TRBV15 and TRBJ1-1; a weak D match, TRBD1 (5 bases). This CDR3 is built from 18 residues. Between the trimmed V and J ends, which lost 2 bases and 1 base, there was a span of 20 bases. Germline CDR1 is LNHNV and CDR2 is YYDKDF (reference sequence). The CDR3 protein is CATSRSPPARTRNTEAFF. The DNA for the CDR3 is TGTGCCACCAGCAGATCCCCACCTGCCAGGACAAGGAACACTGAAGCTTTCTTT.

The chain has TRBV4-1 and TRBJ1-2, with D possibly TRBD1 on 6 matching bases. Germline V lookup: CDR1 MGHRA, CDR2 YSYEKL. V gave up 4 bases and J gave up 6 bases, with 15 bases separating them. This CDR3 is 14 amino acids long. CDR3 in DNA: TGCGCCAGCAGCCCGAAGGGGGGGGGTCATGGCTACACCTTC. Amino acid sequence: CASSPKGGGHGYTF.

The chain is built from TRBV19 and TRBJ2-1; tentatively, D is TRBD2 (7 bases). Germline assignment: CDR1 LNHDA and CDR2 SQIVND (reference sequence). Trimming left V 7 bases short and J 6 bases short, with 28 bases between. The CDR3 spans 18 residues. Written as DNA, the CDR3 is TGTGCCAGTATGGCAGGGGCTAGCGGAGGCCCCTTGGGCAATGAGCAGTTCTTC. The encoded protein is CASMAGASGGPLGNEQFF.

This clone was observed a single time. CDR3 bases: TGTGCCAGCAGCCGACAGAGAGGGGGCGAAGCTTTCTTT. Protein: CASSRQRGGEAFF. This chain connects TRBV6-5 to TRBJ1-1, with TRBD1 matching 7 bases. Germline CDR1 MNHEY, CDR2 SVGAGI. Germline trimming cut 6 bases from V and 8 bases from J; bases unmatched to any gene: 9. CDR3 length: 13 residues.

This sequence joins TRBV9 and TRBJ2-1, with TRBD2 matching over 8 bases. CDR1 is SGDLS, CDR2 YYNGEE, per germline. The J segment lost 8 bases and the V segment lost 1 base, leaving 5 bases of the junction unmatched. CDR3 length: 14 residues. The chain's CDR3 is CASSVSAGGDEQFF. The CDR3 coding sequence is TGTGCCAGCAGCGTAAGCGCGGGGGGCGATGAGCAGTTCTTC.

The V call is TRBV4-3, the J call TRBJ2-3, with D perhaps matching TRBD2 (6 bases). Trimming left V 0 bases short and J 6 bases short, with 28 bases between. CDR1 and CDR2 from the germline V gene are LGHNA and YSLEER. The CDR3 has 20 amino acids. The CDR3 here is CASSQDSHVREKGVKDTQYF. CDR3 coding DNA: TGCGCCAGCAGCCAAGATAGTCATGTACGGGAGAAAGGTGTGAAGGATACGCAGTATTTT.

The gene calls are TRBV25-1 and TRBJ1-1, with D tentatively TRBD1 (5 bases). The germline V and J ends were trimmed by 7 bases and 2 bases, with 11 bases remaining between them. The CDR3 length is 13 residues. CDR1 is MGHDK, CDR2 SYGVNS, per germline. The CDR3 spells CASTGHLNTEAFF. Here the CDR3 DNA reads TGTGCCAGCACCGGACATCTTAACACTGAAGCTTTCTTT. The entire variable domain, with the rest obtained from reference TRBV25-1 and TRBJ1-1, is as follows: EADIYQTPRYLVIGTGKKITLECSQTMGHDKMYWYQQDPGMELHLIHYSYGVNSTEKGDLSSESTVSRIRTEHFPLTLESARPSHTSQYLCASTGHLNTEAFFGQGTRLTVV.

V is TRBV27 and J is TRBJ2-7, with 15 nucleotides matching TRBD2. The CDR3 is 21 amino acids. Germline V lookup: CDR1 MNHEY, CDR2 SMNVEV (reference sequence). V lost 6 bases to trimming and J lost 3 bases; unmatched junction nucleotides: 21. CDR3 sequence (DNA): TGTGCCAGCAGCAATTGGCACAGCCAAGGACTAGCGGGAGGGCCGTACTACGAGCAGTACTTC. Translated, it gives CASSNWHSQGLAGGPYYEQYF.

The CDR3 nucleotides are TGTGCCAGCAGCTTGATGGGAAGGATAGCCGGGGATGAGCAGTTCTTC. It is translated as CASSLMGRIAGDEQFF. V is TRBV13 and J is TRBJ2-1, with D possibly TRBD2 on 5 matching bases. This CDR3 is built from 16 residues. V lost 3 bases to trimming and J lost 8 bases, with 20 bases between them. Germline V gives CDR1 PRHDT, CDR2 FYEKMQ (reference sequence). The whole variable domain, filled in from reference TRBV13 and TRBJ2-1, reads AAGVIQSPRHLIKEKRETATLKCYPIPRHDTVYWYQQGPGQDPQFLISFYEKMQSDKGSIPDRFSAQQFSDYHSELNMSSLELGDSALYFCASSLMGRIAGDEQFFGPGTRLTVL.

This chain links TRBV27 with TRBJ2-1; the match to TRBD2 covers 13 bases. The V gene's germline CDR1 is MNHEY and CDR2 SMNVEV (reference sequence). The CDR3 length is 16 residues. V lost 8 bases to trimming and J lost 6 bases; unmatched junction nucleotides: 10. The CDR3 nucleotides are TGTGCCAGCCGACGCCCGGGACTAGCGGGAAGCAATGAGCAGTTCTTC. It is translated as CASRRPGLAGSNEQFF.

The CDR3 nucleotides are TGCGCCAGCAGCCAAGATGGCGGGGTATCCTACGAGCAGTACTTC. This translates into CASSQDGGVSYEQYF. The rearrangement links TRBV4-3 to TRBJ2-7; D may be TRBD2 (6 bases). This CDR3 is 15 amino acids long. V lost 0 bases and J 1 base, leaving 10 bases between the germline ends. Germline lookup yields CDR1 LGHNA and CDR2 YSLEER.

The rearrangement uses TRBV19 and TRBJ2-5; D is uncertain. Germline V lookup: CDR1 LNHDA, CDR2 SQIVND (reference sequence). The V end lost 6 bases, the J end lost 5 bases, and 19 bases lay between the germline ends. This CDR3 region has 15 residues. CDR3 nucleotide sequence: TGTGCCAGTAGACCTTCCCCCATGAGTGCCGAGACCCAGTACTTC. The encoded protein is CASRPSPMSAETQYF.

The J gene is TRBJ1-2, the V gene TRBV28; weak D call: TRBD1 (5 bases). Germline V gene sequence: CDR1 MDHEN, CDR2 SYDVKM. With 2 bases removed from V and 4 bases from J, the gap between germline ends came to 8 bases. This CDR3 has 13 residues. This chain's CDR3 is CASSLPGGYGYTF. CDR3 in DNA: TGTGCCAGCAGTTTACCGGGGGGCTATGGCTACACCTTC.

This rearrangement joins TRBV30 to TRBJ2-1; TRBD2 agrees at 16 bases. The CDR3 covers 19 residues. CDR1 GTSNPN and CDR2 SVGIG come from the germline V gene (reference sequence). Trimming took 1 base from V and 4 from J; bases not matched to a gene: 10. The CDR3 sequence is CAWSAGTSGRAPPYNEQFF. CDR3 in DNA: TGTGCCTGGAGTGCCGGGACTAGCGGGAGGGCCCCACCTTACAATGAGCAGTTCTTC.

The chain employs TRBV15 and TRBJ1-5; TRBD1 is a possible D gene (6 bases). In germline, CDR1 is LNHNV, CDR2 YYDKDF (reference sequence). V dropped 3 bases and J dropped 2 bases, with 17 bases sitting between them. The CDR3 sequence is 17 residues long. The CDR3 protein is CATSSKVVQGGNQPQHF. The CDR3 DNA reads as TGTGCCACCAGCAGTAAAGTAGTACAGGGCGGCAATCAGCCCCAGCATTTT.

This clone was detected only once. CDR3 in amino acids: CAWGVPGQGRSNYGYTF. Written as DNA, the CDR3 is TGTGCCTGGGGGGTGCCGGGACAGGGACGTTCTAACTATGGCTACACCTTC. The chain joins TRBV30 to TRBJ1-2; 9 bases are shared with TRBD1. V shed 5 bases and J 0 bases; nucleotides not matched to a gene: 13. The germline CDR1 and CDR2 sequences are GTSNPN and SVGIG (reference sequence). CDR3 length: 17 residues.

The chain combines TRBV19 with TRBJ2-2, with 7 bases lining up with TRBD2. This CDR3 has 15 amino acids. CDR1 and CDR2 from the germline V gene are LNHDA and SQIVND (reference sequence). V trimming: 8 bases; J trimming: 3 bases; junction bases outside the gene matches: 9. In nucleotides, the CDR3 is TGTGCCAGTTCTGACCCGGGGAGGGACACCGGGGAGCTGTTTTTT. Translation: CASSDPGRDTGELFF.

This chain uses TRBV27 with TRBJ1-3, with D perhaps TRBD1 (6 bases). The V end was cut by 8 bases, the J end by 5 bases, with 16 bases between. The CDR3 extends over 14 amino acids. Germline-derived CDR1 and CDR2 are MNHEY and SMNVEV (reference sequence). Here the CDR3 reads CASWKKGGRNTIYF. CDR3 DNA: TGTGCCAGCTGGAAAAAAGGGGGTAGAAACACCATATATTTT.

This clone was observed a few times. The chain couples TRBV4-3 to TRBJ2-7, with 8 bases matching TRBD2. Germline V gene data show CDR1 as LGHNA and CDR2 as YSLEER. V was pared by 4 bases and J by 2 bases, with 10 bases of the junction left unmatched. The CDR3 runs 16 residues. The CDR3 spells CASSPASGSSAYEQYF. CDR3 DNA sequence: TGCGCCAGCAGCCCTGCGAGCGGGAGCAGCGCCTACGAGCAGTACTTC.

In the case of this clone: Other DNA sequences of this sample code for an identical CDR3. CDR3 DNA sequence: TGTGCCAGTAGTATCCGACAGGGTTACGAGCAGTACTTC. Protein product: CASSIRQGYEQYF. The chain uses TRBV19 and TRBJ2-7, with 7 bases aligning to TRBD1. The trim removed 3 bases at V and 4 bases at J, leaving 3 bases unmatched. CDR1 is LNHDA, CDR2 SQIVND, per germline (reference sequence). The CDR3 loop spans 13 amino acids.

V usage is TRBV5-4 and J usage is TRBJ2-7; possibly TRBD2 for D (7 bases). This CDR3 spans 16 amino acids. Germline V CDR1 and CDR2: SGHNT, YYREEE (reference sequence). Trimming left V 4 bases short and J 5 bases short, with 22 bases between. CDR3 residues: CASSLLRSGEGDEQYF. CDR3 nucleotide sequence: TGTGCCAGCAGCCTCCTTAGGAGCGGGGAGGGGGACGAGCAGTACTTC.

The chain combines TRBV2 with TRBJ1-2; D not resolved. The CDR3 contains 14 residues. V was cut by 3 bases and J by 6 bases, with 14 bases left in between. Germline lookup yields CDR1 SNHLY and CDR2 FYNNEI. The CDR3: CASSEGAARDGYTF. CDR3 in DNA: TGTGCCAGCAGTGAGGGTGCCGCCCGGGATGGCTACACCTTC.

J is TRBJ2-1 and V is TRBV6-1; perhaps TRBD2 as D (6 bases). The CDR3 runs to 16 residues. Germline V gene data show CDR1 as MNHNS and CDR2 as SASEGT. Trimming pared 4 bases from V and 0 bases from J, leaving 13 bases between. CDR3 amino acids: CASSGGGGSSYNEQFF. The CDR3 DNA follows: TGTGCCAGCAGTGGGGGAGGAGGTAGCTCCTACAATGAGCAGTTCTTC.

The chain links TRBV15 to TRBJ1-4; 7 nucleotides line up with TRBD1. Germline V CDR1 and CDR2: LNHNV, YYDKDF (reference sequence). The trim removed 4 bases at V and 6 bases at J, leaving 14 bases unmatched. This CDR3 is built from 17 residues. CDR3 in DNA: TGTGCCACCAGCACAACAAACCCGGGACAGTGGGATGAAAAACTGTTTTTT. It encodes CATSTTNPGQWDEKLFF.

The chain links TRBV7-6 to TRBJ2-7; D perhaps matches TRBD1 (5 bases). The germline V gene encodes CDR1 SGHVS and CDR2 FNYEAQ. V was clipped by 5 bases and J by 5 bases, with 13 bases between them. The CDR3 is made up of 13 amino acids. CDR3 in amino acids: CASSPLQGHEQYF. The CDR3 DNA is TGTGCCAGCAGCCCCCTCCAGGGCCACGAGCAGTACTTC.

V gene TRBV2 combines with J gene TRBJ1-1; D is possibly TRBD1 (6 bases). The CDR3 contains 14 residues. Trimming removed 3 bases from V and 1 base from J, with 9 bases in between. Germline CDR1 SNHLY, CDR2 FYNNEI. The CDR3 region has the DNA TGTGCCAGCAGTGACAGGGGACGGAACACTGAAGCTTTCTTT. Translated, it gives CASSDRGRNTEAFF. Filled out from reference TRBV2 and TRBJ1-1, the complete variable domain reads EPEVTQTPSHQVTQMGQEVILRCVPISNHLYFYWYRQILGQKVEFLVSFYNNEISEKSEIFDDQFSVERPDGSNFTLKIRSTKLEDSAMYFCASSDRGRNTEAFFGQGTRLTVV.

The chain has TRBV7-9 and TRBJ2-3, with D perhaps matching TRBD2 (6 bases). Germline lookup yields CDR1 SEHNR and CDR2 FQNEAQ (reference sequence). Trimming pared 2 bases from V and 4 bases from J, leaving 22 bases between. This CDR3 comprises 18 residues. This CDR3 is CASSLSTSTERAADTQYF. The CDR3 nucleotides are TGTGCCAGCAGCTTAAGTACTAGCACAGAGCGGGCGGCAGATACGCAGTATTTT.

The chain couples TRBV7-2 to TRBJ2-7; 7 bases are shared with TRBD1. This CDR3 contains 14 residues. Germline V gene sequence: CDR1 SGHTA, CDR2 FQGNSA. Germline trimming cut 7 bases from V and 3 bases from J; bases unmatched to any gene: 9. CDR3 DNA: TGTGCCAGCATCCCCGGAGACAGGGACTACGAGCAGTACTTC. Residues: CASIPGDRDYEQYF.

V and J are TRBV6-1 and TRBJ1-1; TRBD1 matches at 10 bases. J was trimmed by 1 base and V by 4 bases; bases with no gene match: 6. CDR1 is MNHNS and CDR2 is SASEGT in the germline V gene. The CDR3 sequence is 16 residues long. CDR3 nucleotides: TGTGCCAGCAGTGTAACGACAGGGGGCCCGAACACTGAAGCTTTCTTT. Its protein product is CASSVTTGGPNTEAFF.

V gene TRBV28 combines with J gene TRBJ2-7; the match to TRBD2 covers 15 bases. Germline CDR1 reads MDHEN; CDR2 reads SYDVKM. The CDR3 extends over 20 amino acids. J lost 0 bases, V lost 2 bases, and 11 bases had no gene match. CDR3 residues: CASSLPGTSGRTWGSYEQYF. CDR3 coding DNA: TGTGCCAGCAGTTTACCTGGGACTAGCGGGAGGACATGGGGCTCCTACGAGCAGTACTTC.